A single sample is the source of the 10 T cell receptor beta chains below, sequenced in a study of control samples from healthy donors and cancer patients. Clones were sequenced by immunoSEQ multiplex PCR, and TCRdb holds only the in-frame ones, with some missing. Of roughly 170,000 clones listed, 80% to 95% were seen once; the top ten hold roughly 2%. Sequenced material: blood. All receptors derive from a woman in her forties in good health.

The sample holds one count of this clone. J is TRBJ1-1 and V is TRBV6-5; 7 positions agree with TRBD1. Germline V gene lookup returns CDR1 MNHEY and CDR2 SVGAGI. The CDR3 spans 12 residues. With 6 bases clipped from V and 10 bases from J, the junction kept 8 bases outside the gene matches. In nucleotides, the CDR3 is TGTGCCAGCAGCAATACAGGGGAGGGAGCTTTCTTT. Translated, it gives CASSNTGEGAFF.

This rearrangement joins TRBV5-5 to TRBJ1-5; TRBD1 is a possible D gene (5 bases). Deletions cut 0 bases from V and 5 bases from J, with 12 bases between. The CDR3 is made up of 15 amino acids. Germline lookup yields CDR1 SGHKS and CDR2 YYEKEE (reference sequence). The CDR3 nucleotides read TGTGCCAGCAGCTTGGTCTGGGGGAAGGATCAGCCCCAGCATTTT. This gives the protein CASSLVWGKDQPQHF.

The chain joins TRBV4-1 to TRBJ1-1, with 8 bases that match TRBD1. V shed 3 bases, J shed 0 bases, and the junction held 9 bases outside the gene matches. The CDR3 has 17 residues. The V gene's germline CDR1 is MGHRA and CDR2 YSYEKL. The CDR3 sequence: CASSHILRGRMNTEAFF. CDR3 in DNA: TGCGCCAGCAGCCATATCCTCAGGGGGCGGATGAACACTGAAGCTTTCTTT.

The rearrangement links TRBV6-1 to TRBJ1-4; D not certain. Germline V gene lookup returns CDR1 MNHNS and CDR2 SASEGT. Trimming removed 4 bases from V and 2 bases from J, with 8 bases in between. This CDR3 has 14 amino acids. CDR3 in amino acids: CASSGISTNEKLFF. In DNA form, the CDR3 reads TGTGCCAGCAGTGGTATTTCGACTAATGAAAAACTGTTTTTT.

In this sample, this clone turned up once. This chain connects TRBV19 to TRBJ1-5; D is uncertain. The CDR3 extends over 15 amino acids. Germline lookup yields CDR1 LNHDA and CDR2 SQIVND (reference sequence). V shed 1 base and J shed 4 bases, with 11 bases lying between them. The CDR3 loop reads CASSIGSRTNQPQHF. In DNA form, the CDR3 reads TGTGCCAGTAGTATAGGGTCGCGGACTAATCAGCCCCAGCATTTT.

The chain uses TRBV7-2 and TRBJ1-6; possibly TRBD1 for D (5 bases). The V gene's germline CDR1 is SGHTA and CDR2 FQGNSA. Between the trimmed V and J ends, which lost 6 bases and 6 bases, there was a span of 21 bases. The CDR3 spans 17 residues. The CDR3 reads CASRGTGRLPINSPLHF. CDR3 bases: TGTGCCAGCAGAGGGACGGGACGGCTACCTATTAATTCACCCCTCCACTTT.

This sequence joins TRBV3-1 (or the pseudogene TRBV3-2) and TRBJ2-5; D ambiguous. Germline CDR1 and CDR2: LGHDT and YNNKEL (reference sequence). Between the trimmed V and J ends, which lost 4 bases and 5 bases, there was a span of 8 bases. CDR3 length equals 12 residues. The CDR3 sequence: CASSPPGETQYF. CDR3 nucleotides: TGTGCCAGCAGCCCACCGGGCGAGACCCAGTACTTC.

The rearrangement links TRBV9 to TRBJ1-4; D is ambiguous. With 4 bases removed from V and 4 bases from J, the gap between germline ends came to 11 bases. Germline CDR1 and CDR2: SGDLS and YYNGEE. This CDR3 has 14 amino acids. The CDR3 nucleotides read TGTGCCAGCAGCCCCTTAATGGGTAATGAAAAACTGTTTTTT. Encoded protein: CASSPLMGNEKLFF.

This chain uses TRBV5-6 with TRBJ2-5; D call uncertain. Trimming removed 0 bases at V and 2 bases at J, with 17 bases between. The CDR3 contains 17 residues. CDR1 SGHDT and CDR2 YYEEEE come from the germline V gene. The CDR3 loop is CASSLETGVFRQETQYF. CDR3 nucleotides: TGTGCCAGCAGCTTGGAAACCGGAGTGTTCCGACAAGAGACCCAGTACTTC. The full variable domain, rest sourced from reference TRBV5-6 and TRBJ2-5, is DAGVTQSPTHLIKTRGQQVTLRCSPKSGHDTVSWYQQALGQGPQFIFQYYEEEERQRGNFPDRFSGHQFPNYSSELNVNALLLGDSALYLCASSLETGVFRQETQYFGPGTRLLVL.

The chain combines TRBV29-1 with TRBJ1-1, with D perhaps TRBD1 (6 bases). The germline CDR1 and CDR2 sequences are SQVTM and ANQGSEA. Trimming removed 4 bases from V and 5 bases from J, with 14 bases in between. This CDR3 is built from 13 residues. The CDR3 is CSVGVEGGTEAFF. The CDR3 DNA is TGCAGCGTTGGGGTCGAGGGGGGGACTGAAGCTTTCTTT.